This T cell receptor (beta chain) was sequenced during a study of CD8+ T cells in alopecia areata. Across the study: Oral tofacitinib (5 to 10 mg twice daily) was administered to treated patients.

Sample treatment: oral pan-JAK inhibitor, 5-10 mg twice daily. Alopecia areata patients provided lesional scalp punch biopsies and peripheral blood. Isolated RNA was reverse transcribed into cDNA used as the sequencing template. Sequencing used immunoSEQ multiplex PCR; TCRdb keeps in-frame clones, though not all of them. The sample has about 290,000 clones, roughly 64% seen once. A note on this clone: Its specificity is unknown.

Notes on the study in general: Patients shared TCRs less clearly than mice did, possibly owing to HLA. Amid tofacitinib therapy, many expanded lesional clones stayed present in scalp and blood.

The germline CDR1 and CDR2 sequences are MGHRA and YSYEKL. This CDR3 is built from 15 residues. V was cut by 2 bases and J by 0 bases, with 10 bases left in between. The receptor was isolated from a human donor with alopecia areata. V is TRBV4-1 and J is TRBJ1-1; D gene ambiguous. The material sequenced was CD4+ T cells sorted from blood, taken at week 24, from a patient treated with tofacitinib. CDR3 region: CASSQLVHLNTEAFF. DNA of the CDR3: TGCGCCAGCAGCCAACTAGTACACCTGAACACTGAAGCTTTCTTT.